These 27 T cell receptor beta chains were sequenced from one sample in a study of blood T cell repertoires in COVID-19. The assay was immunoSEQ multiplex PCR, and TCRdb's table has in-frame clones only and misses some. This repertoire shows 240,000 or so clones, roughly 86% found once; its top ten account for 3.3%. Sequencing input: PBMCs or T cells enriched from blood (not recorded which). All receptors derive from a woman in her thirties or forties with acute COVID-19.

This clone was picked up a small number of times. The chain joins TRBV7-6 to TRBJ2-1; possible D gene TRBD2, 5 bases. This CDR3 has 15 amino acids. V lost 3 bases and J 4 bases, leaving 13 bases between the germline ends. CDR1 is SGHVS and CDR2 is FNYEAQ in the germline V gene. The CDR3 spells CASSFSSNAYNEQFF. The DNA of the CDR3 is TGTGCCAGCAGCTTTTCTAGCAACGCATACAATGAGCAGTTCTTC.

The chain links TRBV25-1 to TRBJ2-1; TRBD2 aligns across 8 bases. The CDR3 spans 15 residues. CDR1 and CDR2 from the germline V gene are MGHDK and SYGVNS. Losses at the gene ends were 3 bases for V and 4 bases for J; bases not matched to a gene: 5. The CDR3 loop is CASSEPGLGYNEQFF. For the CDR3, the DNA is TGTGCCAGCAGTGAGCCGGGACTAGGGTACAATGAGCAGTTCTTC.

CDR3 residues: CASSLGFRGHGELFF. The CDR3 DNA is TGTGCCAGCAGCTTGGGATTCAGGGGGCACGGGGAGCTGTTTTTT. The chain links TRBV5-6 to TRBJ2-2; TRBD1 aligns across 8 bases. Germline values: CDR1 SGHDT, CDR2 YYEEEE. After removal of 0 bases from V and 7 bases from J, the junction contained 5 bases not matched to a gene. The CDR3 consists of 15 residues. The full variable domain, completed using reference TRBV5-6 and TRBJ2-2, is DAGVTQSPTHLIKTRGQQVTLRCSPKSGHDTVSWYQQALGQGPQFIFQYYEEEERQRGNFPDRFSGHQFPNYSSELNVNALLLGDSALYLCASSLGFRGHGELFFGEGSRLTVL.

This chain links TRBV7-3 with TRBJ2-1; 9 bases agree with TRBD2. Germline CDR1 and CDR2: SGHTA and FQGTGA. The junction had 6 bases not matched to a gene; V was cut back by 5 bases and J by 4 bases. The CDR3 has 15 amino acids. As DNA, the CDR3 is TGTGCCAGCAGCCCCATAGCGGGAGAATACAATGAGCAGTTCTTC. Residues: CASSPIAGEYNEQFF.

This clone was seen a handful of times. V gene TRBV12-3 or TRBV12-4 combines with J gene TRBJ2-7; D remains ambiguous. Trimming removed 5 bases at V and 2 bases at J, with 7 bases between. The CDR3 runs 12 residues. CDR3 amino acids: CASSPRTYEQYF. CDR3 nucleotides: TGTGCCAGCAGTCCGAGAACCTACGAGCAGTACTTC.

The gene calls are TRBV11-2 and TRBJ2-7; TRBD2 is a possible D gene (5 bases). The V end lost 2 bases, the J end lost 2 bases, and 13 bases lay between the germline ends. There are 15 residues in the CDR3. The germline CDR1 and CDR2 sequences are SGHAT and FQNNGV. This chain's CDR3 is CASSLQADPAYEQYF. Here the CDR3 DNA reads TGTGCCAGCAGCTTACAAGCGGACCCTGCCTACGAGCAGTACTTC. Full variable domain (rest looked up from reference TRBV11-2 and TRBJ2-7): EAGVAQSPRYKIIEKRQSVAFWCNPISGHATLYWYQQILGQGPKLLIQFQNNGVVDDSQLPKDRFSAERLKGVDSTLKIQPAKLEDSAVYLCASSLQADPAYEQYFGPGTRLTVT.

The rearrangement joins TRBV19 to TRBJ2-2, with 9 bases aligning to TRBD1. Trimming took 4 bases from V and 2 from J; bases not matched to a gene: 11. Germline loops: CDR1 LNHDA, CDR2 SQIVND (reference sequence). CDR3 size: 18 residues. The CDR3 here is CASSNWDRDSFNTGELFF. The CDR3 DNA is TGTGCCAGTAGTAACTGGGACAGGGATTCGTTCAACACCGGGGAGCTGTTTTTT.

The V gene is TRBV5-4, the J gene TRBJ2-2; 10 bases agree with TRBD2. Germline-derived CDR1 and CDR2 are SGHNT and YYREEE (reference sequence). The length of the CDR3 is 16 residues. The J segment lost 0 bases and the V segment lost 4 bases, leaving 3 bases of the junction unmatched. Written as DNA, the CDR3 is TGTGCCAGCAGCAGTACTAGCGGGGCGAACACCGGGGAGCTGTTTTTT. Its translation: CASSSTSGANTGELFF.

This chain's CDR3 is CASSSVGGTLYGYTF. The CDR3 bases are TGTGCCAGCAGCTCAGTCGGGGGAACCCTCTATGGCTACACCTTC. The rearrangement uses TRBV11-2 and TRBJ1-2, with D perhaps matching TRBD1 (5 bases). This CDR3 has 15 amino acids. The V gene's germline CDR1 is SGHAT and CDR2 FQNNGV. Trimming took 4 bases from V and 4 from J, leaving 16 bases between them.

The CDR3 bases are TGTGCCAGCAGTGTAAGCGGGAGTGGCTACGAGCAGTACTTC. It codes for CASSVSGSGYEQYF. The chain links TRBV25-1 to TRBJ2-7; 8 bases map to TRBD2. Germline values: CDR1 MGHDK, CDR2 SYGVNS. Trimming at V came to 4 bases and at J to 3 bases, leaving 5 bases not matched to a gene. The length of the CDR3 is 14 residues.

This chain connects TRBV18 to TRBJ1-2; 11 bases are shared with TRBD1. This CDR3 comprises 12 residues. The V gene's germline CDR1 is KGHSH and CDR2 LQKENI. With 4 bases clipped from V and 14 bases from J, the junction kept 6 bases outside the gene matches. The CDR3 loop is CASSLTRDRGTF. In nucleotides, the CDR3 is TGTGCCAGCTCACTAACCCGGGACAGGGGGACCTTC.

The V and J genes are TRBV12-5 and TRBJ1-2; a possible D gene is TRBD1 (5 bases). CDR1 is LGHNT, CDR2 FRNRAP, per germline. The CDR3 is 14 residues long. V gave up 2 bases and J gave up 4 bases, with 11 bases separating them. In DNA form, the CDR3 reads TGTGCTAGTGGTTTGAGTGGGGGGGGCTATGGCTACACCTTC. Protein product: CASGLSGGGYGYTF.

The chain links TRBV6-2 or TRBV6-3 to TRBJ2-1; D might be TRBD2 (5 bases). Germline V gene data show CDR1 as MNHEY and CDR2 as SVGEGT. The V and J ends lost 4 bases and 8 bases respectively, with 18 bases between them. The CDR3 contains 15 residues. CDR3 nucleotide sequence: TGTGCCAGCAGTTCCTACACGGGAAGACGTCATGAGCAGTTCTTC. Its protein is CASSSYTGRRHEQFF.

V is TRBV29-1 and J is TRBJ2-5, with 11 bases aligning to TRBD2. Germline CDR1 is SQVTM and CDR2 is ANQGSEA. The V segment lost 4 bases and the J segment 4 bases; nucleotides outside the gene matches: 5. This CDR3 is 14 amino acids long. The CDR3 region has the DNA TGCAGCGTTGGGCTAGCGGGAGGCTCAGAGACCCAGTACTTC. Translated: CSVGLAGGSETQYF.

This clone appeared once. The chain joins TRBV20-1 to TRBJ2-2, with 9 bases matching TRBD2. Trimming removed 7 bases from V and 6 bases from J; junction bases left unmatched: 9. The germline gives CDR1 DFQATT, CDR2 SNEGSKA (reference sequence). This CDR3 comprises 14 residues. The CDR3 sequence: CSVSSGSVAGELFF. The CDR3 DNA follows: TGCAGTGTTAGTAGCGGGAGTGTGGCCGGGGAGCTGTTTTTT.

Here the CDR3 DNA reads TGTGCCAGCAGGGGCGGGCTGGTGGAGCAGTTCTTC. Protein: CASRGGLVEQFF. The chain carries TRBV2 and TRBJ2-1; D is perhaps TRBD2 (5 bases). V lost 6 bases, J lost 10 bases, and 13 bases lay in between. The CDR3 totals 12 residues. CDR1 is SNHLY and CDR2 is FYNNEI in the germline V gene.

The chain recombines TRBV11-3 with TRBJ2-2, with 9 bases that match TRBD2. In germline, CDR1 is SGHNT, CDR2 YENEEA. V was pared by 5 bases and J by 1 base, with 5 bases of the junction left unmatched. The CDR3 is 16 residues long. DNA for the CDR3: TGTGCCAGCAGCCTCAATAGCGGGGGGAACACCGGGGAGCTGTTTTTT. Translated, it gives CASSLNSGGNTGELFF.

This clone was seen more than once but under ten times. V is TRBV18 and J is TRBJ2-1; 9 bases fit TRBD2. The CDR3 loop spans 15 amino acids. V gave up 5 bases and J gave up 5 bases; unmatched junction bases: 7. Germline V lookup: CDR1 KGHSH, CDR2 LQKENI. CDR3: CASSETSGANNEQFF. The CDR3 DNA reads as TGTGCCAGCTCAGAGACTAGCGGAGCAAACAATGAGCAGTTCTTC.

This CDR3 reads CASRGLAGAFGRETQYF. The CDR3, as DNA: TGTGCCAGTAGAGGTCTAGCGGGAGCGTTCGGTCGGGAGACCCAGTACTTC. V gene TRBV19 combines with J gene TRBJ2-5; 10 positions agree with TRBD2. CDR1 is LNHDA, CDR2 SQIVND, per germline (reference sequence). The V segment lost 6 bases and the J segment 5 bases; nucleotides outside the gene matches: 15. The CDR3 is 17 amino acids.

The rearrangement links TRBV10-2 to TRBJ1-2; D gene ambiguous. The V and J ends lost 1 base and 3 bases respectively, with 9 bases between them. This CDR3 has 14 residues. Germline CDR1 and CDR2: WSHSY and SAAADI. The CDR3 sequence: CASSEFNSYYGYTF. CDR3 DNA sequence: TGCGCCAGCAGTGAGTTTAACAGCTACTATGGCTACACCTTC.

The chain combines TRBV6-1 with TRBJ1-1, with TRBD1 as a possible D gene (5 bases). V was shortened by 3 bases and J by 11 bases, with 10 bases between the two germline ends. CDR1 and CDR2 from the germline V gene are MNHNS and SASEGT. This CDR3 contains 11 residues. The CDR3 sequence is CASSETAVAFF. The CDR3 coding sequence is TGTGCCAGCAGTGAGACAGCAGTGGCTTTCTTT.

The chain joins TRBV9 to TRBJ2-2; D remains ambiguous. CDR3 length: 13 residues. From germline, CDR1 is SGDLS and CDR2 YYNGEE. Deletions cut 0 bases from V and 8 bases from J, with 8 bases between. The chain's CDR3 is CASSVESLGELFF. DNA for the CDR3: TGTGCCAGCAGCGTAGAGAGTTTAGGGGAGCTGTTTTTT.

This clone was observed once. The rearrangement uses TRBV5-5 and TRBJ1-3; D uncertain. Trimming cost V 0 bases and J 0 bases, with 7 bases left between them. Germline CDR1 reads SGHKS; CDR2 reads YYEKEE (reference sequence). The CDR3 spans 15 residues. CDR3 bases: TGTGCCAGCAGCTTGGACGGTACCTCTGGAAACACCATATATTTT. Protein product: CASSLDGTSGNTIYF.

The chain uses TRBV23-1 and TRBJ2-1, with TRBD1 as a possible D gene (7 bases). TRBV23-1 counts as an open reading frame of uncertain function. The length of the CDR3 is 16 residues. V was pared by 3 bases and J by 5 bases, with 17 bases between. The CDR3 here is CASSHIRRGLNNEQFF. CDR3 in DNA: TGCGCCAGCAGTCATATTCGGAGGGGGCTTAACAATGAGCAGTTCTTC.

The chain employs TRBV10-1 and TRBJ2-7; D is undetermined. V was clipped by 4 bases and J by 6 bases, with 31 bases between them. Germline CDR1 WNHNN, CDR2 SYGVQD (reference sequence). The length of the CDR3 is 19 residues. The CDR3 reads CASSGTQTFRRNPHREQYF. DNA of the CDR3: TGCGCCAGCAGTGGAACGCAGACTTTTCGACGAAACCCTCATCGCGAGCAGTACTTC.

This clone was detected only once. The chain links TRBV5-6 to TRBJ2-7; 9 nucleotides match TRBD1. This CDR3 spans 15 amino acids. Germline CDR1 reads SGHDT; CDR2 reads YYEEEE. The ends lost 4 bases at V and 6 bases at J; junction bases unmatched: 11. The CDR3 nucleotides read TGTGCCAGCAGCAGAGGGGGACAGGGCCTCTCCGAGCAGTACTTC. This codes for CASSRGGQGLSEQYF.

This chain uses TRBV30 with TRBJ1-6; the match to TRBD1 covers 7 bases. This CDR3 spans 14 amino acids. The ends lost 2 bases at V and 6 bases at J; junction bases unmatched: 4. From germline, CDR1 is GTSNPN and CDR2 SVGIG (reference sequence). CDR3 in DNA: TGTGCCTGGAGTCCGGGACAGCCTAATTCACCCCTCCACTTT. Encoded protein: CAWSPGQPNSPLHF.